This is a list of T cell receptor beta chains from one sample in a study of blood T cells in healthy people across ages. TCRdb fed the 5' RACE reads into MiXCR, producing one record per CDR3 protein. The table records around 650,000 distinct CDR3 sequences, about 30% of them present only once. The sample was blood. These receptors were obtained from a woman aged 80 or older in good health. The CDR3 runs from the conserved cysteine through the conserved F or W. Each record gives: J gene, V gene, clone size, D gene, CDR3 DNA, CDR3 protein. A D gene is named only where the DNA matches it firmly. Clone sizes are given selectively: once, few, many, or a class where the clone is expanded.

J gene: TRBJ2-4; V gene: TRBV28; clone size: -; D gene: -; CDR3 DNA: TGTGCCAGCAGTTTCCATCGGGCTACGGGAAGTAACATTCAGTACTTC; CDR3 protein: CASSFHRATGSNIQYF
J gene: TRBJ2-2; V gene: TRBV5-5; clone size: many; D gene: -; CDR3 DNA: TGTGCCAGCAGCTTGGACCATGTGGGGGCTGTGAACACCGGGGAGCTGTTTTTT; CDR3 protein: CASSLDHVGAVNTGELFF
J gene: TRBJ1-1; V gene: TRBV29-1; clone size: once; D gene: -; CDR3 DNA: TGCAGCGCCTCTGGGCGGCTCACTGAAGCTTTCTTT; CDR3 protein: CSASGRLTEAFF
J gene: TRBJ2-6; V gene: TRBV6-1; clone size: many; D gene: TRBD1; CDR3 DNA: TGTGCCAGCAGTGCTCGGACAGGGGGACGTAGCTCTGGGGCCAACGTCCTGACTTTC; CDR3 protein: CASSARTGGRSSGANVLTF
J gene: TRBJ1-1; V gene: TRBV7-2; clone size: few; D gene: -; CDR3 DNA: TGTGCCAGCAGCCAACTCGCGGGTCCGCACGGAGCTTTCTTT; CDR3 protein: CASSQLAGPHGAFF
J gene: TRBJ2-2; V gene: TRBV9; clone size: -; D gene: TRBD1; CDR3 DNA: TGTGCCAGCAGCGTAAATTTCAGGGGGATGCCCGGGGAGCTGTTTTTT; CDR3 protein: CASSVNFRGMPGELFF
J gene: TRBJ2-7; V gene: TRBV20-1; clone size: few; D gene: TRBD1; CDR3 DNA: TGCAGTGCTAGAGCGGGACAGATCCTCTCCTACGAGCAGTACTTC; CDR3 protein: CSARAGQILSYEQYF
J gene: TRBJ1-1; V gene: TRBV18; clone size: -; D gene: -; CDR3 DNA: TGTGCCAGCTCACGGCAGGATGAAGCTTTCTTT; CDR3 protein: CASSRQDEAFF
J gene: TRBJ1-4; V gene: TRBV24-1; clone size: many; D gene: -; CDR3 DNA: TGTGCCACCAGTGACGCTACCTTTGGTGGGACTCAAAAACTGTTTTTT; CDR3 protein: CATSDATFGGTQKLFF
J gene: TRBJ2-7; V gene: TRBV12-3/TRBV12-4; clone size: once; D gene: -; CDR3 DNA: TGTGCCAGCAGTCCCCAGCGGCACTCCTACGAGCAGTACTTC; CDR3 protein: CASSPQRHSYEQYF
J gene: TRBJ2-4; V gene: TRBV6-2/TRBV6-3; clone size: -; D gene: TRBD1; CDR3 DNA: TGTGCCAGCAGACATGCCCCCGGGACAGTAGGTACCATTCAGTACTTC; CDR3 protein: CASRHAPGTVGTIQYF
J gene: TRBJ2-3; V gene: TRBV12-3/TRBV12-4; clone size: many; D gene: -; CDR3 DNA: TGTGCCAGCAGTTCCAGGGGAGCGGATACGCAGTATTTT; CDR3 protein: CASSSRGADTQYF
J gene: TRBJ1-4; V gene: TRBV5-1; clone size: -; D gene: -; CDR3 DNA: TGCGCCAGCAGCCGGGACCTTCCAACTAATGAAAAACTGTTTTTT; CDR3 protein: CASSRDLPTNEKLFF
J gene: TRBJ2-1; V gene: TRBV7-2; clone size: many; D gene: -; CDR3 DNA: TGTGCCAGCAGCTTCGGGCTTTACAATGAGCAGTTCTTC; CDR3 protein: CASSFGLYNEQFF
J gene: TRBJ2-7; V gene: TRBV29-1; clone size: -; D gene: TRBD1; CDR3 DNA: TGCAGCGTTGAGGGGACAGCGGACTACGAGCAGTACTTC; CDR3 protein: CSVEGTADYEQYF
J gene: TRBJ2-7; V gene: TRBV18; clone size: many; D gene: TRBD1; CDR3 DNA: TGTGCCAGCTCCTCTGAGGAACAGGGGGTTCCGTACGAGCAGTACTTC; CDR3 protein: CASSSEEQGVPYEQYF
J gene: TRBJ1-5; V gene: TRBV2; clone size: -; D gene: -; CDR3 DNA: TGTGCCAGCAGTGAAGAGACAGTTAGCAATCAGCCCCAGCATTTT; CDR3 protein: CASSEETVSNQPQHF
J gene: TRBJ2-6; V gene: TRBV27; clone size: -; D gene: TRBD1; CDR3 DNA: TGTGCCAGCAGTTTCCGGACAGGGTCAAACTCTGGGGCCAACGTCCTGACTTTC; CDR3 protein: CASSFRTGSNSGANVLTF
J gene: TRBJ1-5; V gene: TRBV21-1; clone size: -; D gene: -; CDR3 DNA: TGTGCCAGCAGCAAGTGCGACAGGGTCGTGAGTCAGCCCCAGCATTTT; CDR3 protein: CASSKCDRVVSQPQHF
J gene: TRBJ2-7; V gene: TRBV29-1; clone size: many; D gene: -; CDR3 DNA: TGCAGCGTTGTCTTCGGTGGCTACGAGCAGTACTTC; CDR3 protein: CSVVFGGYEQYF
J gene: TRBJ1-2; V gene: TRBV6-6; clone size: -; D gene: TRBD1; CDR3 DNA: TGTGCCAGCAGCGACAGGGACAATAACTGTGGCGACACCTTC; CDR3 protein: CASSDRDNNCGDTF
J gene: TRBJ2-3; V gene: TRBV18; clone size: few; D gene: TRBD2; CDR3 DNA: TGTGCCAGCTCACCACCACGGGGGGGCGTGGATACGCAGTATTTT; CDR3 protein: CASSPPRGGVDTQYF
J gene: TRBJ2-5; V gene: TRBV3-1; clone size: many; D gene: TRBD2; CDR3 DNA: TGTGCCAGCAGCCTCCTAGGTAGCGGGGGGGTCCAAGAGACCCAGTACTTC; CDR3 protein: CASSLLGSGGVQETQYF
J gene: TRBJ1-1; V gene: TRBV6-5; clone size: -; D gene: TRBD1; CDR3 DNA: TGTGCCAGCAGTGACGGGACAGGGGTGAACACTGAAGCTTTCTTT; CDR3 protein: CASSDGTGVNTEAFF
J gene: TRBJ2-3; V gene: TRBV12-3/TRBV12-4; clone size: once; D gene: TRBD2; CDR3 DNA: TGTGCCAGCAAGACTAGCGCGGGACGGAACACAGATGCGCAGTATTTT; CDR3 protein: CASKTSAGRNTDAQYF
J gene: TRBJ1-2; V gene: TRBV7-9; clone size: -; D gene: -; CDR3 DNA: TGTGCCAGCAGCTCTAACCAACTCGGGACATGCTATGGCTACACCTTC; CDR3 protein: CASSSNQLGTCYGYTF
J gene: TRBJ1-6; V gene: TRBV7-9; clone size: few; D gene: -; CDR3 DNA: TGTGCCAGCAGCCCCCGGGGGGGAACTAATTCACCCCTCCACTTT; CDR3 protein: CASSPRGGTNSPLHF
J gene: TRBJ1-2; V gene: TRBV6-2/TRBV6-3; clone size: few; D gene: -; CDR3 DNA: TGTGCCAGCACCAACGGGCCTAACTATGGCTACACCTTC; CDR3 protein: CASTNGPNYGYTF
J gene: TRBJ2-5; V gene: TRBV6-2/TRBV6-3; clone size: many; D gene: TRBD2; CDR3 DNA: TGTGCCAGCAGTCCCCGGTTGCGCGGGGGGGCCAGTCGGGAGACCCAGTACTTC; CDR3 protein: CASSPRLRGGASRETQYF
J gene: TRBJ2-1; V gene: TRBV29-1; clone size: many; D gene: TRBD1; CDR3 DNA: TGCAGCGCACGACAGGGGGCGGTATACAATGAGCAGTTCTTC; CDR3 protein: CSARQGAVYNEQFF
J gene: TRBJ2-5; V gene: TRBV20-1; clone size: -; D gene: TRBD2; CDR3 DNA: TGCAGTGCTAGAGATCCCGGGACTATGTCACGGGAGACCCAGTACTTC; CDR3 protein: CSARDPGTMSRETQYF
J gene: TRBJ2-7; V gene: TRBV10-3; clone size: many; D gene: TRBD1; CDR3 DNA: TGTGCCATCAGTGAGCGGGGACAGGGGGCCCACGAGCAGTACTTC; CDR3 protein: CAISERGQGAHEQYF